This T cell receptor (beta chain) was identified in a study of T cells expressing NK-cell markers. Study-wide background: TCR beta repertoires came from sorted CD3+CD56+NKG2C+, CD3+CD56+NKG2C- and CD3+CD56-NKG2C+ T cells.

Per germline, CDR1 SQVTM and CDR2 ANQGSEA. The CDR3 runs 13 residues. No DNA is given; TCRdb re-called the 5' RACE reads and lists each CDR3 protein once. The sample table sets out some 440,000 distinct CDR3 sequences. The chain recombines TRBV29-1 with TRBJ1-1. Sequencing input: blood T cells: a sorted CD56 or NKG2C T cell subset, CD4+ or CD8+ T cells, or bulk PBMC T cells (not recorded which). The TCR originated in a woman aged 50 to 65 in good health. The CDR3 is CSVRRTMNTEAFF.